This entry lists 28 T cell receptor beta chains sequenced from one sample in a study of T-cell memory formation after mild COVID-19. MiXCR, applied by TCRdb to the 5' RACE reads, yields one record per CDR3 protein. The profile shows about 470,000 distinct CDR3 sequences, roughly 23% of them singletons. The sequenced material came from PBMCs or a T cell subset sorted from them (not recorded which). The receptors were sampled from an adult woman who had mild COVID-19 (a few samples of this study predate the infection). Cell type and time point are not known.

V usage is TRBV15 and J usage is TRBJ2-7; D remains ambiguous. V dropped 0 bases and J dropped 9 bases, with 15 bases sitting between them. This CDR3 contains 14 residues. The germline gives CDR1 LNHNV, CDR2 YYDKDF (reference sequence). In DNA form, the CDR3 reads TGTGCCACCAGCAGAGATCTCTTAGGTCCAGGGCAGTACTTC. This sequence encodes CATSRDLLGPGQYF.

The chain joins TRBV5-1 to TRBJ1-4, with TRBD1 identical over 8 bases. In germline, CDR1 is SGHRS, CDR2 YFSETQ. The length of the CDR3 is 15 residues. Germline trimming cut 0 bases from V and 8 bases from J; bases unmatched to any gene: 6. CDR3 in amino acids: CASSLEGPGGEKLFF. The CDR3 DNA is TGCGCCAGCAGCTTGGAAGGACCAGGGGGCGAAAAACTGTTTTTT.

There are a few counts of this clonotype. The chain has TRBV12-3 or TRBV12-4 and TRBJ2-2; 10 bases are a match to TRBD2. V lost 2 bases and J lost 4; bases outside the gene matches: 10. This CDR3 is 18 amino acids long. The CDR3 region is CASSLSPRLAGLTGELFF. The CDR3 DNA is TGTGCCAGCAGTTTATCCCCCCGACTAGCGGGTCTCACCGGGGAGCTGTTTTTT.

The chain couples TRBV6-6 to TRBJ2-1; D is uncertain. The V end lost 7 bases, the J end lost 0 bases, and 13 bases lay between the germline ends. Per the germline V gene, CDR1 is MNHNY and CDR2 is SVGAGI (reference sequence). This CDR3 has 15 residues. CDR3 sequence: CASIIRPSSYNEQFF. CDR3 DNA: TGTGCCAGCATCATAAGGCCTAGCTCCTACAATGAGCAGTTCTTC.

V is TRBV6-2 or TRBV6-3 and J is TRBJ1-2, with D possibly TRBD1 on 5 matching bases. The germline gives CDR1 MNHEY, CDR2 SVGEGT. CDR3 length: 16 residues. The V end was cut by 4 bases, the J end by 6 bases, with 21 bases between. CDR3 in amino acids: CASSWTNTPGGDGYTF. The DNA of the CDR3 is TGTGCCAGCAGTTGGACCAACACCCCCGGAGGGGATGGCTACACCTTC.

The chain combines TRBV4-2 with TRBJ2-1; TRBD2 matches at 11 bases. Germline CDR1 and CDR2: LGHNA and YNFKEQ. The CDR3 is made up of 14 amino acids. Losses at the gene ends were 6 bases for V and 9 bases for J; bases not matched to a gene: 7. The CDR3 DNA follows: TGTGCCAGCAGACTAGCGGGAGTAGTAGGTGAGCAGTTCTTC. Its translation is CASRLAGVVGEQFF.

The chain is built from TRBV11-3 and TRBJ1-1; D not certain. Germline lookup yields CDR1 SGHNT and CDR2 YENEEA. Trimming pared 2 bases from V and 7 bases from J, leaving 17 bases between. The CDR3 runs to 15 residues. CDR3: CASSLRGHGKFEAFF. CDR3 sequence (DNA): TGTGCCAGCAGCTTAAGAGGTCACGGAAAGTTTGAAGCTTTCTTT. The entire variable domain, with the rest obtained from reference TRBV11-3 and TRBJ1-1, is as follows: EAGVVQSPRYKIIEKKQPVAFWCNPISGHNTLYWYLQNLGQGPELLIRYENEEAVDDSQLPKDRFSAERLKGVDSTLKIQPAELGDSAVYLCASSLRGHGKFEAFFGQGTRLTVV.

V usage is TRBV9 and J usage is TRBJ2-1; no firm D call. The germline gives CDR1 SGDLS, CDR2 YYNGEE. Trimming shortened V by 0 bases and J by 0 bases, and 7 bases separated the two germline ends. The CDR3 runs to 15 residues. The CDR3 coding sequence is TGTGCCAGCAGCGTAGGTCTGAGCTCCTACAATGAGCAGTTCTTC. This gives the protein CASSVGLSSYNEQFF.

This clonotype was counted between two and nine times. The chain couples TRBV28 to TRBJ2-3; TRBD2 aligns across 11 bases. Germline V gives CDR1 MDHEN, CDR2 SYDVKM. There are 17 residues in the CDR3. With 5 bases clipped from V and 5 bases from J, the junction kept 12 bases outside the gene matches. The CDR3 loop is CASSTLNSGRARDTQYF. CDR3 DNA: TGTGCCAGCAGTACCCTTAATAGCGGGAGGGCCAGAGATACGCAGTATTTT.

This clonotype was seen only a few times. The chain uses TRBV5-1 and TRBJ2-5; maybe TRBD1 (6 bases). The ends were cut back, 0 bases at V and 1 base at J, with 7 bases in the middle. CDR1 and CDR2 (germline): SGHRS, YFSETQ. The CDR3 extends over 14 amino acids. CDR3 nucleotides: TGCGCCAGCAGCTTGGGACAGGCCCAAGAGACCCAGTACTTC. Translating it yields CASSLGQAQETQYF.

This clonotype has only a few counts. The junction and the germline gene differ at one end; a read error may be behind it. The V gene is TRBV20-1, the J gene TRBJ1-2, with D tentatively TRBD1 (6 bases). The germline gives CDR1 DFQATT, CDR2 SNEGSKA (reference sequence). The CDR3 is 12 amino acids. The CDR3 DNA sequence: TGCAGTGCCAGAGAGGGGGTCTATGGCTACACCTTC. It codes for CSAREGVYGYTF.

The rearrangement joins TRBV12-3 or TRBV12-4 to TRBJ2-7, with 8 positions matching TRBD1. Trimming took 6 bases from V and 3 from J; bases not matched to a gene: 7. CDR3 size: 14 residues. CDR3 protein: CASRFGQGGYEQYF. CDR3 DNA: TGTGCCAGCAGATTTGGACAGGGTGGCTACGAGCAGTACTTC.

A few counts support this clonotype. This chain connects TRBV12-3 or TRBV12-4 to TRBJ2-7, with TRBD2 matching 8 bases. The CDR3 runs to 15 residues. The J segment lost 5 bases and the V segment lost 3 bases, leaving 9 bases of the junction unmatched. CDR3 in amino acids: CASSFRAGESNEQYF. The CDR3 nucleotides are TGTGCCAGCAGTTTTCGAGCGGGAGAAAGTAACGAGCAGTACTTC.

The chain couples TRBV29-1 to TRBJ1-2; D not certain. The CDR3 runs 13 residues. Germline values: CDR1 SQVTM, CDR2 ANQGSEA. The V end lost 0 bases, the J end lost 2 bases, and 7 bases lay between the germline ends. The CDR3 spells CSVEDPPNYGYTF. The CDR3 DNA sequence: TGCAGCGTTGAAGATCCCCCGAACTATGGCTACACCTTC.

This chain joins TRBV20-1 and TRBJ2-7; no definite D call. CDR1 and CDR2 from the germline V gene are DFQATT and SNEGSKA (reference sequence). V shed 0 bases and J shed 7 bases, with 16 bases lying between them. This CDR3 is 14 amino acids long. CDR3 sequence (DNA): TGCAGTGCTAGAGACCCCACGGCTCGTCAAGAGCAGTACTTC. Its protein is CSARDPTARQEQYF.

The chain uses TRBV7-8 and TRBJ2-7; TRBD2 is a possible D gene (5 bases). CDR1 and CDR2 from the germline V gene are SGHVS and FQNEAQ. The CDR3 is made up of 15 amino acids. Deletions cut 1 base from V and 2 bases from J, with 12 bases between. The CDR3 nucleotides are TGTGCCAGCAGCTTAGGGGAGACACCAACCTACGAGCAGTACTTC. It translates to CASSLGETPTYEQYF.

This sequence joins TRBV12-3 or TRBV12-4 and TRBJ2-2; D uncertain. This CDR3 has 15 residues. Trimming left V 5 bases short and J 0 bases short, with 10 bases between. CDR3 region: CASSRALTNTGELFF. In DNA form, the CDR3 reads TGTGCCAGCAGTCGGGCGCTTACGAACACCGGGGAGCTGTTTTTT.

Ten or more counts support this clonotype. V gene TRBV7-9 combines with J gene TRBJ2-7; maybe TRBD1 (6 bases). This CDR3 spans 18 amino acids. Per the germline V gene, CDR1 is SEHNR and CDR2 is FQNEAQ (reference sequence). V dropped 3 bases and J dropped 0 bases, with 21 bases sitting between them. The CDR3 nucleotides read TGTGCCAGCAGCTTCCCAGACTCGTGGGACAAGGTCTCCTACGAGCAGTACTTC. Translation: CASSFPDSWDKVSYEQYF.

For the CDR3, the DNA is TGTGCCAGCAGCTTTGCGGGAGGAAGCGGGGAGCTGTTTTTT. Protein: CASSFAGGSGELFF. This chain joins TRBV7-2 and TRBJ2-2; the match to TRBD2 covers 8 bases. Germline V gene data show CDR1 as SGHTA and CDR2 as FQGNSA. The J segment lost 7 bases and the V segment lost 3 bases, leaving 4 bases of the junction unmatched. The CDR3 is made up of 14 amino acids.

The rearrangement links TRBV20-1 to TRBJ2-5; D ambiguous. Germline V CDR1 and CDR2: DFQATT, SNEGSKA (reference sequence). The V and J ends lost 2 bases and 5 bases respectively, with 9 bases between them. The CDR3 runs to 12 residues. CDR3 sequence reads: CSARSLRETQYF. CDR3 in DNA: TGCAGTGCTAGATCCCTCCGGGAGACCCAGTACTTC.

The rearrangement joins TRBV12-3 or TRBV12-4 to TRBJ2-7; D not resolved. Trimming left V 6 bases short and J 2 bases short, with 32 bases between. This CDR3 comprises 20 residues. CDR3 in amino acids: CASSSLRYNLSAYPTYEQYF. The CDR3 DNA sequence: TGTGCCAGCAGCTCTTTGAGGTATAATTTATCAGCGTACCCTACCTACGAGCAGTACTTC.

The chain couples TRBV5-1 to TRBJ2-7, with D hard to call. V lost 7 bases to trimming and J lost 0 bases, with 11 bases between them. The germline V gene has CDR1 SGHRS and CDR2 YFSETQ. The CDR3 is 13 amino acids. CDR3 region: CASGKASSYEQYF. The CDR3 DNA is TGCGCCAGCGGCAAGGCCAGCTCCTACGAGCAGTACTTC. Based on the CDR3 plus reference TRBV5-1 and TRBJ2-7, the full variable domain is KAGVTQTPRYLIKTRGQQVTLSCSPISGHRSVSWYQQTPGQGLQFLFEYFSETQRNKGNFPGRFSGRQFSNSRSEMNVSTLELGDSALYLCASGKASSYEQYFGPGTRLTVT.

This rearrangement joins TRBV24-1 to TRBJ1-2; D is uncertain. CDR3 length: 14 residues. Trimming took off 4 bases at V and 5 bases at J, with 13 bases between the two ends. The germline CDR1 and CDR2 sequences are KGHDR and SFDVKD. The CDR3 DNA is TGTGCCACCAGTGACTACCCCGGAGATTATGGCTACACCTTC. It specifies CATSDYPGDYGYTF.

This chain uses TRBV29-1 with TRBJ1-1; D remains ambiguous. CDR3 length: 13 amino acids. The ends were cut back, 4 bases at V and 7 bases at J, with 16 bases in the middle. Germline CDR1 SQVTM, CDR2 ANQGSEA. The CDR3 DNA sequence: TGCAGCGTTGTGCTCGGTGGTGGTGGTGAAGCTTTCTTT. Amino acid sequence: CSVVLGGGGEAFF.

The chain is built from TRBV9 and TRBJ1-6; maybe TRBD1 (5 bases). Germline V lookup: CDR1 SGDLS, CDR2 YYNGEE. V gave up 0 bases and J gave up 5 bases, with 9 bases separating them. The CDR3 is 15 amino acids. The CDR3 is CASSVGAGNNSPLHF. In DNA form, the CDR3 reads TGTGCCAGCAGCGTAGGGGCAGGGAATAATTCACCCCTCCACTTT.

The J gene is TRBJ1-5, the V gene TRBV7-2; the D gene is possibly TRBD1 (5 bases). The CDR3 sequence is 15 residues long. V dropped 1 base and J dropped 2 bases, with 9 bases sitting between them. The germline V gene encodes CDR1 SGHTA and CDR2 FQGNSA. The CDR3 DNA reads as TGTGCCAGCAGCTTAGGGGACCTAGGCAATCAGCCCCAGCATTTT. It yields the protein CASSLGDLGNQPQHF.

This clonotype was counted only a few times. The junction and the germline gene differ at one end; a read error may be behind it. This chain uses TRBV6-5 with TRBJ2-1, with D maybe TRBD2 (6 bases). Germline V gene data show CDR1 as MNHEY and CDR2 as SVGAGI. This CDR3 is built from 14 residues. In DNA, the CDR3 is TGTGCCACCAGTACTGCGGGGCCCTACAATGAGCAGTTCTTC. Protein product: CATSTAGPYNEQFF.

The J gene is TRBJ1-5, the V gene TRBV20-1; perhaps TRBD1 as D (5 bases). Between the trimmed V and J ends, which lost 0 bases and 3 bases, there was a span of 18 bases. The length of the CDR3 is 17 residues. CDR1 and CDR2 from the germline V gene are DFQATT and SNEGSKA (reference sequence). The CDR3 DNA is TGCAGTGCTAGAGATTTCCTGGGGCAGGTGTTCAATCAGCCCCAGCATTTT. It is translated as CSARDFLGQVFNQPQHF.